These 18 T cell receptor beta chains were sequenced from one sample in a study of cytomegalovirus exposure and HLA in healthy donors. TCRdb's copy holds only in-frame clones and misses some; the assay was immunoSEQ multiplex PCR. The sample lists some 140,000 clones; approximately 90% were seen once. Sequencing was performed on PBMCs. These receptors all stem from a woman aged 25 to 39 in good health and CMV-seropositive.

V is TRBV9 and J is TRBJ1-4; the match to TRBD1 covers 7 bases. V shed 4 bases, J shed 2 bases, and the junction held 2 bases outside the gene matches. CDR3 length equals 14 residues. Looked up from germline, CDR1 is SGDLS and CDR2 is YYNGEE. Here the CDR3 reads CASSTGATNEKLFF. Here the CDR3 DNA reads TGTGCCAGCAGCACAGGGGCCACTAATGAAAAACTGTTTTTT.

The CDR3 is CASSASGQQYF. As DNA, the CDR3 is TGTGCCAGCAGTGCCTCGGGACAACAGTACTTC. The chain carries TRBV27 and TRBJ2-5; tentatively, D is TRBD1 (6 bases). The CDR3 length is 11 residues. V lost 5 bases and J 11 bases, leaving 12 bases between the germline ends. Germline V gene lookup returns CDR1 MNHEY and CDR2 SMNVEV (reference sequence).

The chain links TRBV27 to TRBJ2-7; a weak D match, TRBD1 (7 bases). The CDR3 covers 17 residues. V gave up 0 bases and J gave up 2 bases, with 17 bases separating them. CDR1 is MNHEY and CDR2 is SMNVEV in the germline V gene (reference sequence). Written as DNA, the CDR3 is TGTGCCAGCAGTTTATCGGGATGGGGGGACAGAGCCTACGAGCAGTACTTC. This encodes CASSLSGWGDRAYEQYF.

This chain uses TRBV27 with TRBJ2-7, with TRBD1 as a possible D gene (5 bases). The CDR3 is 15 residues long. Looked up from germline, CDR1 is MNHEY and CDR2 is SMNVEV (reference sequence). The V gene lost 7 bases and the J gene lost 0 bases, with 16 bases spanning the gap. CDR3 sequence reads: CASKSDSPSSYEQYF. The CDR3 nucleotides read TGTGCCAGCAAATCCGACAGCCCGAGCTCCTACGAGCAGTACTTC.

J is TRBJ1-2 and V is TRBV2, with TRBD1 as a possible D gene (6 bases). V dropped 6 bases and J dropped 0 bases, with 17 bases sitting between them. CDR3 length equals 16 residues. Germline-derived CDR1 and CDR2 are SNHLY and FYNNEI. Here the CDR3 reads CASSKGNRAANYGYTF. CDR3 in DNA: TGTGCCAGCAGCAAAGGGAACAGGGCGGCTAACTATGGCTACACCTTC.

The chain links TRBV28 to TRBJ2-1, with 10 bases matching TRBD2. Germline values: CDR1 MDHEN, CDR2 SYDVKM. The CDR3 spans 15 residues. V was clipped by 0 bases and J by 7 bases; unmatched bases: 3. Written as DNA, the CDR3 is TGTGCCAGCAGTTTATGGGCTAGCGGGGGAAATGAGCAGTTCTTC. Amino acids: CASSLWASGGNEQFF.

V gene TRBV5-1 combines with J gene TRBJ2-7; D possibly corresponds to TRBD1 (6 bases). The ends were cut back, 3 bases at V and 5 bases at J, with 12 bases in the middle. This CDR3 has 13 residues. Germline V gene lookup returns CDR1 SGHRS and CDR2 YFSETQ. The CDR3 coding sequence is TGCGCCAGCAGCTCGGGACACGTCGACGAGCAGTACTTC. Translated, it gives CASSSGHVDEQYF.

The chain carries TRBV11-2 and TRBJ2-1, with D unclear. Trimming shortened V by 0 bases and J by 4 bases, and 13 bases separated the two germline ends. The CDR3 has 16 residues. CDR1 is SGHAT and CDR2 is FQNNGV in the germline V gene. The CDR3 loop is CASSLESSRFYNEQFF. In nucleotides, the CDR3 is TGTGCCAGCAGCTTAGAGAGTAGTCGCTTTTACAATGAGCAGTTCTTC.

This chain links TRBV2 with TRBJ2-5; D possibly corresponds to TRBD1 (5 bases). Germline CDR1 SNHLY, CDR2 FYNNEI. The CDR3 is 16 amino acids. V lost 0 bases and J 6 bases, leaving 17 bases between the germline ends. The CDR3 reads CASSEAFAGRMKTQYF. The CDR3, as DNA: TGTGCCAGCAGTGAAGCGTTTGCAGGGCGGATGAAGACCCAGTACTTC. The variable domain in full, with the rest retrieved from reference TRBV2 and TRBJ2-5, is EPEVTQTPSHQVTQMGQEVILRCVPISNHLYFYWYRQILGQKVEFLVSFYNNEISEKSEIFDDQFSVERPDGSNFTLKIRSTKLEDSAMYFCASSEAFAGRMKTQYFGPGTRLLVL.

This clone was observed once. This chain links TRBV6-1 with TRBJ1-1; the D is unclear. The CDR3 totals 14 residues. V was shortened by 7 bases and J by 5 bases, with 17 bases between the two germline ends. Germline CDR1 MNHNS, CDR2 SASEGT. The CDR3 here is CASKVAGVQTEAFF. The CDR3 DNA sequence: TGTGCCAGCAAAGTCGCAGGCGTCCAGACTGAAGCTTTCTTT.

DNA of the CDR3: TGTGCCAGCAGTTTCTGGGGTCCGGGGGGGGCCCACGAGCAGTACTTC. The encoded protein is CASSFWGPGGAHEQYF. The genes are TRBV27 and TRBJ2-7, with TRBD2 matching 8 bases. This CDR3 has 16 residues. Germline CDR1 and CDR2: MNHEY and SMNVEV (reference sequence). Losses at the gene ends were 3 bases for V and 5 bases for J; bases not matched to a gene: 12.

The genes are TRBV7-8 and TRBJ1-2; perhaps TRBD1 as D (6 bases). CDR1 and CDR2 (germline): SGHVS, FQNEAQ. Trimming pared 7 bases from V and 8 bases from J, leaving 17 bases between. This CDR3 is built from 13 residues. This CDR3 is CASNPRQVEGYTF. In DNA, the CDR3 is TGTGCCAGCAACCCCCGACAGGTCGAGGGCTACACCTTC.

The chain couples TRBV28 to TRBJ2-7; 12 bases are a match to TRBD2. In germline, CDR1 is MDHEN, CDR2 SYDVKM. This CDR3 is built from 16 residues. V lost 7 bases, J lost 0 bases, and 7 bases stayed unmatched. The DNA of the CDR3 is TGTGCCAGCACCTTTTCGACTAGCGGGAGCTCCTACGAGCAGTACTTC. Its translation: CASTFSTSGSSYEQYF.

The chain employs TRBV7-9 and TRBJ2-3; weak D call: TRBD2 (6 bases). The germline gives CDR1 SEHNR, CDR2 FQNEAQ (reference sequence). The CDR3 is 16 amino acids. Trimming pared 5 bases from V and 1 base from J, leaving 16 bases between. CDR3 sequence (DNA): TGTGCCAGCAGCCTCGGTGGGAGGCCTGGCACAGATACGCAGTATTTT. It encodes CASSLGGRPGTDTQYF.

The chain employs TRBV6-6 and TRBJ1-1, with 8 nucleotides matching TRBD1. V was pared by 7 bases and J by 4 bases, with 8 bases of the junction left unmatched. This CDR3 is built from 14 residues. Germline assignment: CDR1 MNHNY and CDR2 SVGAGI (reference sequence). In DNA, the CDR3 is TGTGCCAGCACCCCAGGGGGCGCGGGCACTGAAGCTTTCTTT. This translates into CASTPGGAGTEAFF.

The rearrangement links TRBV7-8 to TRBJ2-1; tentatively, D is TRBD1 (6 bases). The CDR3 runs to 14 residues. The germline V gene has CDR1 SGHVS and CDR2 FQNEAQ. The ends were cut back, 0 bases at V and 9 bases at J, with 12 bases in the middle. The CDR3 protein is CASSLAYRATEQFF. The CDR3 region has the DNA TGTGCCAGCAGCTTAGCGTACAGGGCAACTGAGCAGTTCTTC.

This sequence joins TRBV13 and TRBJ2-1; TRBD2 aligns across 10 bases. Trimming at V came to 0 bases and at J to 1 base, leaving 0 bases not matched to a gene. The CDR3 runs to 16 residues. Germline V gene sequence: CDR1 PRHDT, CDR2 FYEKMQ (reference sequence). The CDR3 is CASSLGGLASYNEQFF. The DNA for the CDR3 is TGTGCCAGCAGCTTAGGGGGACTAGCGTCCTACAATGAGCAGTTCTTC.

The gene calls are TRBV28 and TRBJ2-1; 7 bases agree with TRBD2. Germline CDR1 reads MDHEN; CDR2 reads SYDVKM. With 3 bases clipped from V and 7 bases from J, the junction kept 9 bases outside the gene matches. The CDR3 is made up of 15 amino acids. This CDR3 is CASSFLVISGNEQFF. The CDR3 coding sequence is TGTGCCAGCAGTTTCCTTGTTATTAGCGGGAATGAGCAGTTCTTC.